The clone carrying this T cell receptor beta chain came up a few times. Its antigen is as yet unknown. The V and J ends lost 3 bases and 1 base respectively, with 4 bases between them. This CDR3 comprises 14 residues. From germline, CDR1 is WNHNN and CDR2 SYGVQD (reference sequence). Time point denoted: cycle 4 day 1 (C4D1), after less than seven weeks of nivolumab. The patients all showed relapse after autologous stem cell transplantation, while their brentuximab vedotin exposure varied. These data originate in a study of PD-1 blockade in classical Hodgkin lymphoma. Method: immunoSEQ multiplex PCR; TCRdb's copy keeps in-frame clones and lacks some. The sample includes 45,000 to 55,000 clones, roughly 80% seen only once; the top ten take about 12%. Findings and caveats of the study: Whatever underlies the repertoire differences (possibly disease activity or prior therapy) remains undefined. Newly diagnosed patients reportedly had lower baseline TCR diversity than healthy donors.

Sequenced here: peripheral blood mononuclear cells (PBMCs), sampled before the fourth cycle of nivolumab. This receptor was taken from a human donor with classical Hodgkin lymphoma. J is TRBJ2-6 and V is TRBV10-1; D is unresolved. In nucleotides, the CDR3 is TGCGCCAGCAGTGACGGTTCTGGGGCCAACGTCCTGACTTTC. Its translation: CASSDGSGANVLTF.